These T cell receptor beta chains were read from a single sample in a study of cytomegalovirus exposure and HLA in healthy donors. Profiling relied on immunoSEQ multiplex PCR, and the TCRdb table lists in-frame clones only, not all of them. The sample consists of more than 75,000 clones, roughly three quarters of them appearing once. Input material: PBMCs. The source of these receptors is a middle-aged woman in good health and CMV-seropositive. Each CDR3 is given with its conserved first and last residue. The D gene is left open where the match is weak. The size field is filled for only some rows; it gives once, few, many or a size class.

clone_size: once; v_call: TRBV21-1; d_call: NA; j_call: TRBJ1-4; cdr3_nt: TGTGCCAGCAGCAGGGTCAGGCCTAATGAAAAACTGTTTTTT; cdr3_aa: CASSRVRPNEKLFF
clone_size: NA; v_call: TRBV29-1; d_call: NA; j_call: TRBJ2-2; cdr3_nt: TGCAGCGTTGGCGGGTTCACCGGGGAGCTGTTTTTT; cdr3_aa: CSVGGFTGELFF
clone_size: NA; v_call: TRBV5-8; d_call: TRBD1; j_call: TRBJ1-5; cdr3_nt: TGTGCCAGCAGCTCGGGACAGGGAGGGAATCAGCCCCAGCATTTT; cdr3_aa: CASSSGQGGNQPQHF
clone_size: NA; v_call: TRBV28; d_call: TRBD1; j_call: TRBJ2-5; cdr3_nt: TGTGCCAGCACCACAGGGGGCGTAGAGACCCAGTACTTC; cdr3_aa: CASTTGGVETQYF
clone_size: NA; v_call: TRBV9; d_call: TRBD1; j_call: TRBJ1-5; cdr3_nt: TGTGCCAGCAGTCAGGGGGTCGCAAATCAGCCCCAGCATTTT; cdr3_aa: CASSQGVANQPQHF
clone_size: NA; v_call: TRBV7-2; d_call: NA; j_call: TRBJ2-3; cdr3_nt: TGTGCCAGCCAGCCGGGGGGCACGCGGGGCGATACGCAGTATTTT; cdr3_aa: CASQPGGTRGDTQYF
clone_size: NA; v_call: TRBV5-5; d_call: TRBD1; j_call: TRBJ2-7; cdr3_nt: TGTGCCAGCAGCTTCGAGGGGGCGAGCTCCTACGAGCAGTACTTC; cdr3_aa: CASSFEGASSYEQYF
clone_size: NA; v_call: TRBV6-1; d_call: NA; j_call: TRBJ2-5; cdr3_nt: TGTGCCAGCATCCCGCGCCCGGACTTGGCCACCCAGTACTTC; cdr3_aa: CASIPRPDLATQYF
clone_size: NA; v_call: TRBV5-4; d_call: NA; j_call: TRBJ2-7; cdr3_nt: TGTGCCGCAGGCCCGGCAACCTACGAGCAGTACTTC; cdr3_aa: CAAGPATYEQYF
clone_size: NA; v_call: TRBV4-1; d_call: NA; j_call: TRBJ2-7; cdr3_nt: TGCGCCAGCAGCCAAGACCCCGGGAGCTCCTACGAGCAGTACTTC; cdr3_aa: CASSQDPGSSYEQYF